This TCR beta chain was sequenced for a study of type 1 regulatory T cells. Whole-study context: An in vitro protocol generated T-allo10, a Tr1-enriched, alloantigen-specific CD4 T cell product.

From the reads, TCRdb called clonotypes with MiXCR, one entry per CDR3 protein. This table holds 24,000 or so distinct CDR3 sequences, around half found once. The length of the CDR3 is 15 residues. Germline CDR1 and CDR2: SEHNR and FQNEAQ (reference sequence). The V gene lost 4 bases and the J gene lost 4 bases, with 16 bases spanning the gap. Of note for this clonotype: Its antigen is unidentified.

This receptor was obtained from a human donor in good health. Sequencing was done on a sample of cultured T cells, either the whole culture or a sorted T cell fraction (not recorded which). V gene TRBV7-9 combines with J gene TRBJ1-2; tentatively, D is TRBD1 (6 bases). CDR3 coding DNA: TGTGCCAGCAGCTCTACACAGGGAACTCGCTATGGCTACACCTTC. Residues: CASSSTQGTRYGYTF.